This T cell receptor beta chain was documented in a study of control samples from healthy donors and cancer patients. This table comes from immunoSEQ multiplex PCR, and its TCRdb copy is limited to in-frame clones, with some not included. This table holds more than 75,000 clones, around 92% found once. With 4 bases removed from V and 5 bases from J, the gap between germline ends came to 9 bases. There are 13 residues in the CDR3. Looked up from germline, CDR1 is SGHDN and CDR2 is FVKESK. The rearrangement links TRBV14 to TRBJ1-5, with D perhaps TRBD1 (5 bases). This TCR was sampled from a man in his fifties or sixties in good health. Sequenced sample: blood. CDR3 sequence (DNA): TGTGCCAGCAGCCGCGGGGGTTATCAGCCCCAGCATTTT. Its protein is CASSRGGYQPQHF.